These 18 T cell receptor beta chains came from one sample sequenced in a study of blood T cell repertoires in COVID-19. The protocol was immunoSEQ multiplex PCR, while the TCRdb copy is restricted to in-frame clones and leaves out a portion. The data contain about 140,000 clones, approximately 88% of them singletons. Material: PBMCs or T cells enriched from blood (not recorded which). The receptor source for this set is a man in his 70s who had been exposed to COVID-19.

V usage is TRBV12-3 or TRBV12-4 and J usage is TRBJ1-2, with TRBD1 as a possible D gene (5 bases). The CDR3 spans 13 residues. V lost 3 bases, J lost 8 bases, and 13 bases lay in between. The CDR3 bases are TGTGCCAGCAGTTTGGCCAGGGCTGGGGGCTACACCTTC. It is translated as CASSLARAGGYTF.

The chain recombines TRBV5-6 with TRBJ2-3, with 12 bases that match TRBD1. CDR1 is SGHDT and CDR2 is YYEEEE in the germline V gene. V lost 3 bases, J lost 2 bases, and 4 bases stayed unmatched. The CDR3 loop spans 16 amino acids. CDR3 in DNA: TGTGCCAGCAGCTGGGACAGGGGGCGAAACACAGATACGCAGTATTTT. Translation: CASSWDRGRNTDTQYF.

This clone turned up a few times. The chain is built from TRBV28 and TRBJ1-4, with TRBD1 matching over 7 bases. Germline V gene lookup returns CDR1 MDHEN and CDR2 SYDVKM. J gave up 5 bases and V 4 bases, and 4 bases lay outside the gene matches. This CDR3 has 14 residues. The DNA for the CDR3 is TGTGCCAGCAGTTCGGGACAGCTGAATGAAAAACTGTTTTTT. Amino acids: CASSSGQLNEKLFF.

This clone appeared once. The rearrangement links TRBV19 to TRBJ1-4; D perhaps matches TRBD1 (5 bases). The ends were cut back, 7 bases at V and 7 bases at J, with 19 bases in the middle. Germline CDR1 reads LNHDA; CDR2 reads SQIVND (reference sequence). The CDR3 spans 15 residues. CDR3: CASTPLGYRSEKLFF. The CDR3 region has the DNA TGTGCCAGTACCCCGCTGGGGTACAGGAGTGAAAAACTGTTTTTT.

DNA of the CDR3: TGTGCCAGCAGCCAAACGGACAGGGGTGGTCAGCCCCAGCATTTT. Protein product: CASSQTDRGGQPQHF. This chain connects TRBV3-1 (or the pseudogene TRBV3-2) to TRBJ1-5; 9 bases line up with TRBD1. Germline CDR1 reads LGHDT; CDR2 reads YNNKEL (reference sequence). The CDR3 loop spans 15 amino acids. V shed 2 bases, J shed 6 bases, and the junction held 5 bases outside the gene matches.

The chain couples TRBV21-1 to TRBJ1-1; the D call in the table, TRBD1, was not verified against the DNA. TRBV21-1 has pseudogene status. The CDR3 is 18 residues long. The CDR3 nucleotides are TGTGCCAGCAGCACTGGGGCCGGGACAGGGGTGCCGGGGACTGAAGCTTTCTTT. It yields the protein CASSTGAGTGVPGTEAFF.

This clone has a single count. The rearrangement uses TRBV7-2 and TRBJ2-1; 9 bases are shared with TRBD2. J gave up 5 bases and V 6 bases, and 8 bases lay outside the gene matches. Per germline, CDR1 SGHTA and CDR2 FQGNSA. The CDR3 has 15 residues. CDR3 nucleotides: TGTGCCAGCAGTTACGGACTAGCGCAGAACAATGAGCAGTTCTTC. This sequence encodes CASSYGLAQNNEQFF.

This clone was counted a single time. The V call is TRBV18, the J call TRBJ2-1, with D possibly being TRBD1 (6 bases). Germline V CDR1 and CDR2: KGHSH, LQKENI. V was cut by 4 bases and J by 9 bases, with 16 bases left in between. The CDR3 length is 14 residues. The CDR3 is CASSRGPALGEQFF. In DNA form, the CDR3 reads TGTGCCAGCTCACGGGGGCCCGCGTTGGGTGAGCAGTTCTTC. Full variable domain (missing parts from reference TRBV18 and TRBJ2-1): NAGVMQNPRHLVRRRGQEARLRCSPMKGHSHVYWYRQLPEEGLKFMVYLQKENIIDESGMPKERFSAEFPKEGPSILRIQQVVRGDSAAYFCASSRGPALGEQFFGPGTRLTVL.

This clone occurred a few times. This chain connects TRBV18 to TRBJ2-1; 8 bases are a match to TRBD1. V lost 3 bases, J lost 3 bases, and 10 bases stayed unmatched. Per the germline V gene, CDR1 is KGHSH and CDR2 is LQKENI. The CDR3 is made up of 17 amino acids. CDR3 region: CASSPLAGTGSYNEQFF. The CDR3 DNA follows: TGTGCCAGCTCACCTCTTGCCGGGACAGGTAGCTACAATGAGCAGTTCTTC.

This clone occurred once. The rearrangement joins TRBV19 to TRBJ1-6; no clear D. The germline V gene encodes CDR1 LNHDA and CDR2 SQIVND (reference sequence). The CDR3 is made up of 13 amino acids. The V end lost 6 bases, the J end lost 7 bases, and 10 bases lay between the germline ends. This CDR3 reads CASSERENSPLHF. The CDR3 coding sequence is TGTGCCAGTAGCGAGAGGGAGAATTCACCCCTCCACTTT.

J is TRBJ1-5 and V is TRBV5-1; 7 bases align to TRBD1. Germline lookup yields CDR1 SGHRS and CDR2 YFSETQ. V was pared by 0 bases and J by 4 bases, with 1 base of the junction left unmatched. The CDR3 is 14 amino acids. The CDR3 loop is CASSLGDRNQPQHF. In DNA form, the CDR3 reads TGCGCCAGCAGCTTGGGGGACAGAAATCAGCCCCAGCATTTT. Full variable domain (outside the CDR3, taken from reference TRBV5-1 and TRBJ1-5): KAGVTQTPRYLIKTRGQQVTLSCSPISGHRSVSWYQQTPGQGLQFLFEYFSETQRNKGNFPGRFSGRQFSNSRSEMNVSTLELGDSALYLCASSLGDRNQPQHFGDGTRLSIL.

This clone occurred a few times. V gene TRBV7-3 combines with J gene TRBJ2-2; 9 bases are shared with TRBD2. Germline CDR1 SGHTA, CDR2 FQGTGA. The CDR3 has 16 residues. The J segment lost 1 base and the V segment lost 5 bases, leaving 5 bases of the junction unmatched. Here the CDR3 DNA reads TGTGCCAGCAGCCCGCAAGCGGGGGGGAACACCGGGGAGCTGTTTTTT. Translating gives CASSPQAGGNTGELFF.

The chain carries TRBV5-1 and TRBJ2-2; D unclear. The length of the CDR3 is 16 residues. The V gene lost 4 bases and the J gene lost 0 bases, with 13 bases spanning the gap. Germline lookup yields CDR1 SGHRS and CDR2 YFSETQ. Here the CDR3 reads CASSPQARSNTGELFF. The CDR3 coding sequence is TGCGCCAGCAGCCCCCAAGCCCGATCGAACACCGGGGAGCTGTTTTTT.

The sample holds a few counts of this clone. The genes are TRBV6-5 and TRBJ1-2; D gene unclear. Trimming took 0 bases from V and 0 from J, leaving 8 bases between them. Germline CDR1 and CDR2: MNHEY and SVGAGI. This CDR3 region has 15 residues. CDR3 region: CASSYSSEANYGYTF. As DNA, the CDR3 is TGTGCCAGCAGTTACTCGTCAGAAGCTAACTATGGCTACACCTTC.

The CDR3 is CASSLGRENYGYTF. The CDR3, as DNA: TGTGCCAGCAGCTTAGGGAGGGAGAACTATGGCTACACCTTC. This chain links TRBV7-2 with TRBJ1-2, with D unresolved. Germline CDR1 and CDR2: SGHTA and FQGNSA. This CDR3 comprises 14 residues. Trimming removed 1 base at V and 2 bases at J, with 8 bases between. Full variable domain (outside the CDR3, taken from reference TRBV7-2 and TRBJ1-2): GAGVSQSPSNKVTEKGKDVELRCDPISGHTALYWYRQSLGQGLEFLIYFQGNSAPDKSGLPSDRFSAERTGGSVSTLTIQRTQQEDSAVYLCASSLGRENYGYTFGSGTRLTVV.

The V call is TRBV28, the J call TRBJ2-2; no clear D gene. The CDR3 length is 14 residues. The V and J ends lost 3 bases and 6 bases respectively, with 11 bases between them. Per the germline V gene, CDR1 is MDHEN and CDR2 is SYDVKM. The CDR3 sequence is CASSLSRGPGELFF. CDR3 DNA sequence: TGTGCCAGCAGTTTGAGTCGAGGTCCCGGGGAGCTGTTTTTT.

The chain recombines TRBV9 with TRBJ1-1, with TRBD1 as a possible D gene (5 bases). The CDR3 has 15 amino acids. The germline V and J ends were trimmed by 6 bases and 5 bases, with 20 bases remaining between them. Germline V gene lookup returns CDR1 SGDLS and CDR2 YYNGEE. The DNA for the CDR3 is TGTGCCAGCACTCCTGGCCAGGGCCGGGTGACTGAAGCTTTCTTT. Protein sequence: CASTPGQGRVTEAFF.

This clone was observed a few times. This chain joins TRBV27 and TRBJ1-5; weak D call: TRBD1 (6 bases). The V and J ends lost 8 bases and 4 bases respectively, with 12 bases between them. This CDR3 is built from 13 residues. Germline V lookup: CDR1 MNHEY, CDR2 SMNVEV (reference sequence). CDR3 sequence (DNA): TGTGCCAGCCGAAACGACAGGAATCAGCCCCAGCATTTT. Protein product: CASRNDRNQPQHF.